A selection of T cell receptor beta chains follows, all from one sample in a study of spatial heterogeneity in lung cancer. In TCRdb, the 5' RACE reads were re-called with MiXCR into one record per CDR3 protein. The profile covers about 26,000 distinct CDR3 sequences, with about 13% appearing a single time and 25% taken by the ten largest. The starting material was PBMCs, obtained at surgery. All receptors come from a female donor with early-stage non-small cell lung cancer. CDR3s include the opening cysteine and the closing phenylalanine or tryptophan. A D gene is named only where the DNA matches it firmly. Size is omitted from some rows. Given values are once, few, many or a class for expanded clones.

abundance	v_gene	j_gene	d_gene	CDR3aa	CDR3nt
-	TRBV7-8	TRBJ2-5	TRBD2	CASSLPVAGGPETQYF	TGTGCCAGCAGCTTACCCGTAGCGGGAGGGCCGGAGACCCAGTACTTC
many	TRBV7-9	TRBJ2-5	TRBD1	CASSSGQALTQYF	TGTGCCAGCAGCTCGGGACAGGCACTGACCCAGTACTTC
-	TRBV6-5	TRBJ2-2	TRBD1	CASSPGQENTGELFF	TGTGCCAGCAGTCCGGGACAGGAGAACACCGGGGAGCTGTTTTTT
many	TRBV11-2	TRBJ1-1	TRBD1	CASSGTGGRAAFF	TGTGCCAGCAGCGGAACAGGGGGGCGAGCAGCTTTCTTT
-	TRBV5-5	TRBJ1-5	-	CASSVGGYSNQPQHF	TGTGCCAGCAGTGTTGGCGGCTATAGCAATCAGCCCCAGCATTTT
many	TRBV12-3/TRBV12-4	TRBJ2-7	-	CASSSRAYEQYF	TGTGCCAGCAGTTCCAGGGCCTACGAGCAGTACTTC
-	TRBV29-1	TRBJ2-5	TRBD2	CSVVWTSGRRGETQYF	TGCAGCGTTGTATGGACTAGCGGGAGGAGAGGAGAGACCCAGTACTTC
-	TRBV27	TRBJ2-7	-	CASSLFQGPKEQYF	TGTGCCAGCAGTTTATTTCAGGGCCCTAAGGAGCAGTACTTC
-	TRBV13	TRBJ2-5	-	CASSVGGDLKETQYF	TGTGCCAGCAGCGTAGGAGGGGACCTCAAGGAGACCCAGTACTTC
many	TRBV10-3	TRBJ2-7	-	CARGQNIHEQYF	TGTGCCAGAGGACAGAATATCCACGAGCAGTACTTC